The next 25 T cell receptor beta chains were all read from a single sample in a study of blood T cells in healthy people across ages (dated by TCRdb to 2013 to 2016). The protocol used for the library was 5' RACE. Instrument on record: Illumina HiSeq 2500. A second about 7 to 11 cycle PCR used a sample-barcoded 5' primer and a J-beta primer mix. The public reads were reanalyzed by TCRdb: fastp trimming at Q25, MiXCR alignment, in-frame beta chains only. Entries that share a CDR3 protein sequence are merged under the most common genes and DNA. The sample records more than 700,000 distinct CDR3 sequences, approximately 55% of which are singletons. About two fifths of the sample goes to the ten largest clones. The source material was blood. The receptor set was obtained from an older man in good health.

The count of this clonotype is one. The V call is TRBV10-3, the J call TRBJ2-7; 13 bases are shared with TRBD2. V was pared by 6 bases and J by 7 bases, with 12 bases of the junction left unmatched. Per germline, CDR1 ENHRY and CDR2 SYGVKD. The CDR3 is 16 residues long. CDR3 protein: CAIRKTSGRDYNEQYF. DNA of the CDR3: TGTGCCATCAGGAAAACTAGCGGGAGGGACTACAATGAGCAGTACTTC.

The CDR3 sequence is CASSEPGGNYGYTF. CDR3 nucleotides: TGTGCCAGCAGTGAGCCAGGGGGGAACTATGGCTACACCTTC. The J gene is TRBJ1-2, the V gene TRBV25-1, with 7 bases lining up with TRBD1. From germline, CDR1 is MGHDK and CDR2 SYGVNS. This CDR3 contains 14 residues. V lost 3 bases, J lost 2 bases, and 3 bases stayed unmatched.

The chain is built from TRBV20-1 and TRBJ1-1; TRBD1 agrees at 9 bases. The length of the CDR3 is 12 residues. V shed 6 bases and J 6 bases; nucleotides not matched to a gene: 5. Germline-derived CDR1 and CDR2 are DFQATT and SNEGSKA (reference sequence). CDR3 region: CSAGDRVAEAFF. The DNA for the CDR3 is TGCAGTGCGGGGGACAGGGTCGCTGAAGCTTTCTTT.

The chain couples TRBV20-1 to TRBJ2-7; tentative D call: TRBD1 (6 bases). The CDR3 is 14 residues long. V lost 2 bases and J 2 bases, leaving 13 bases between the germline ends. The germline gives CDR1 DFQATT, CDR2 SNEGSKA (reference sequence). In DNA form, the CDR3 reads TGCAGTGCTAGACAAGACAGGCCCACCTACGAGCAGTACTTC. Protein: CSARQDRPTYEQYF.

V is TRBV7-9 and J is TRBJ2-5; D is unclear. This CDR3 region has 14 residues. The germline CDR1 and CDR2 sequences are SEHNR and FQNEAQ (reference sequence). Trimming removed 5 bases at V and 4 bases at J, with 14 bases between. The CDR3 sequence is CASSEAVRSETQYF. The CDR3 nucleotides are TGTGCCAGCAGCGAGGCCGTGAGGTCAGAGACCCAGTACTTC. Based on the CDR3 plus reference TRBV7-9 and TRBJ2-5, the full variable domain is DTGVSQNPRHKITKRGQNVTFRCDPISEHNRLYWYRQTLGQGPEFLTYFQNEAQLEKSRLLSDRFSAERPKGSFSTLEIQRTEQGDSAMYLCASSEAVRSETQYFGPGTRLLVL.

V gene TRBV20-1 combines with J gene TRBJ2-7; 7 positions agree with TRBD2. The CDR3 has 14 residues. The germline V gene has CDR1 DFQATT and CDR2 SNEGSKA (reference sequence). In DNA, the CDR3 is TGCAGCCCCCGAGACGGGAGGACTTACAATGAGCAGTACTTC. This gives the protein CSPRDGRTYNEQYF.

In regard to this clonotype: A read error may account for a junction end that differs from germline. The chain has TRBV10-3 and TRBJ2-5, with 7 bases lining up with TRBD2. The closer fit of TRBJ2-7 to the DNA end suggests the J call may be wrong. The CDR3 sequence is 13 residues long. Per the germline V gene, CDR1 is ENHRY and CDR2 is SYGVKD. The chain's CDR3 is CALSAASGHEQYF. CDR3 nucleotide sequence: TGTGCCCTCAGCGCGGCTAGCGGACACGAGCAGTACTTC.

The chain recombines TRBV4-2 with TRBJ2-1, with D unresolved. V was cut by 0 bases and J by 6 bases, with 12 bases left in between. Looked up from germline, CDR1 is LGHNA and CDR2 is YNFKEQ. This CDR3 has 15 amino acids. CDR3 DNA: TGTGCCAGCAGCCAAGACCCCCAGTACCTCAATGAGCAGTTCTTC. Amino acid sequence: CASSQDPQYLNEQFF.

V gene TRBV6-1 combines with J gene TRBJ2-1; no definite D call. Trimming removed 0 bases at V and 0 bases at J, with 12 bases between. This CDR3 has 17 residues. Germline V gives CDR1 MNHNS, CDR2 SASEGT. In DNA, the CDR3 is TGTGCCAGCAGTGAAGCGGAGACCCTGAGCTCCTACAATGAGCAGTTCTTC. This translates into CASSEAETLSSYNEQFF.

The chain recombines TRBV20-1 with TRBJ2-5; TRBD2 matches 11 bases. This CDR3 is built from 17 residues. The germline V gene encodes CDR1 DFQATT and CDR2 SNEGSKA (reference sequence). Trimming removed 5 bases from V and 2 bases from J; junction bases left unmatched: 13. The CDR3 DNA reads as TGCAGTGCTGGACCCCATGGGACTAGCGGTGTACAAGAGACCCAGTACTTC. Amino acid sequence: CSAGPHGTSGVQETQYF.

The chain has TRBV21-1 and TRBJ2-2; TRBD2 was called by the table and not checked on the DNA. TRBV21-1 is termed a pseudogene. This CDR3 has 16 amino acids. CDR3 sequence: CASSKAQREDTGELFF. The CDR3, as DNA: TGTGCCAGCAGCAAAGCCCAGCGGGAGGACACCGGGGAGCTGTTTTTT.

J is TRBJ2-7 and V is TRBV11-3; TRBD2 agrees at 7 bases. Trimming cost V 5 bases and J 7 bases; bases outside gene matches: 8. CDR1 and CDR2 from the germline V gene are SGHNT and YENEEA. The CDR3 length is 13 residues. The CDR3 sequence is CASSRESGGEQYF. For the CDR3, the DNA is TGTGCCAGCAGCCGGGAGTCCGGGGGGGAGCAGTACTTC.

The V and J genes are TRBV7-3 and TRBJ2-3; D not resolved. V was clipped by 5 bases and J by 8 bases, with 14 bases between them. CDR3 length: 13 residues. Germline V gene lookup returns CDR1 SGHTA and CDR2 FQGTGA. In DNA form, the CDR3 reads TGTGCCAGCAGCGCCGACGCTTCTAGTACGCAGTATTTT. This gives the protein CASSADASSTQYF.

CDR3 nucleotides: TGCAGCCTCGCCCCGGGGGATGGCTACACCTTC. Residues: CSLAPGDGYTF. The chain joins TRBV20-1 to TRBJ1-2; D is possibly TRBD1 (5 bases). The CDR3 is made up of 11 amino acids. Germline CDR1 DFQATT, CDR2 SNEGSKA (reference sequence).

This rearrangement joins TRBV9 to TRBJ2-4; TRBD1 matches 7 bases. The J call is doubtful: the DNA matches TRBJ2-7 better. Per germline, CDR1 SGDLS and CDR2 YYNGEE. The CDR3 consists of 15 residues. The CDR3 sequence: CASSPQGTASYEQYF. CDR3 bases: TGTGCCAGCAGCCCACAGGGGACCGCCTCCTACGAGCAGTACTTC.

The chain combines TRBV4-1 with TRBJ1-1; 9 bases line up with TRBD1. Germline CDR1 and CDR2: MGHRA and YSYEKL. The CDR3 loop spans 16 amino acids. Germline trimming cut 0 bases from V and 2 bases from J; bases unmatched to any gene: 4. DNA for the CDR3: TGCGCCAGCAGCCAAGATCGGGACAGGGCCAACACTGAAGCTTTCTTT. Translated, it gives CASSQDRDRANTEAFF.

This sequence joins TRBV29-1 and TRBJ2-1; D is perhaps TRBD2 (6 bases). The CDR3 loop spans 12 amino acids. Germline-derived CDR1 and CDR2 are SQVTM and ANQGSEA. Trimming shortened V by 2 bases and J by 12 bases, and 14 bases separated the two germline ends. The CDR3 DNA reads as TGCAGCGTTGAAATGGGCGGGACGGGGCAGTTCTTC. It encodes CSVEMGGTGQFF.

The V call is TRBV7-2, the J call TRBJ2-3; D assignment may be TRBD1 or TRBD2 (5 bases each). CDR1 SGHTA and CDR2 FQGNSA come from the germline V gene. The length of the CDR3 is 18 residues. Between the trimmed V and J ends, which lost 2 bases and 4 bases, there was a span of 22 bases. CDR3 nucleotide sequence: TGTGCCAGCAGCTTAAATGGGAAGGGACGGTTCTTCGCAGATACGCAGTATTTT. Encoded protein: CASSLNGKGRFFADTQYF.

This clonotype has a handful of counts. The junction and the germline gene differ at one end; a read error may be behind it. This rearrangement joins TRBV29-1 to TRBJ2-1; TRBD2 matches 8 bases. Per germline, CDR1 SQVTM and CDR2 ANQGSEA. CDR3 length equals 11 residues. CDR3 residues: CAGGLYNEQFF. The CDR3 DNA follows: TGTGCGGGAGGCCTTTACAATGAGCAGTTCTTC.

This rearrangement joins TRBV2 to TRBJ2-4; D perhaps matches TRBD1 (5 bases). The J call may be incorrect, as the DNA end agrees better with TRBJ2-7. Germline V gene sequence: CDR1 SNHLY, CDR2 FYNNEI. The CDR3 loop spans 12 amino acids. The CDR3 loop is CASKAGKGEQYF. The DNA of the CDR3 is TGTGCCAGCAAAGCAGGGAAAGGCGAGCAGTACTTC.

There are a few counts of this clonotype. The rearrangement joins TRBV10-3 to TRBJ2-7, with D perhaps being TRBD1 or TRBD2 (5 bases each). V lost 6 bases, J lost 0 bases, and 15 bases lay in between. The germline V gene has CDR1 ENHRY and CDR2 SYGVKD. There are 15 residues in the CDR3. The CDR3 is CAISPGTTLSYEQYF. In DNA form, the CDR3 reads TGTGCCATCAGCCCCGGGACCACCCTCTCCTACGAGCAGTACTTC.

The J gene is TRBJ2-3, the V gene TRBV5-6; D gene unclear. Germline V gene sequence: CDR1 SGHDT, CDR2 YYEEEE. The CDR3 is 12 amino acids. V lost 0 bases to trimming and J lost 7 bases, with 6 bases between them. The CDR3 coding sequence is TGTGCCAGCAGCTTGGAGTTCAATACGCAGTATTTT. It encodes CASSLEFNTQYF.

The rearrangement links TRBV12-5 to TRBJ1-1; D is undetermined. Germline V gene sequence: CDR1 LGHNT, CDR2 FRNRAP. The CDR3 contains 13 residues. Trimming removed 6 bases at V and 1 base at J, with 9 bases between. The CDR3 nucleotides read TGTGCTAGTGGCCTAACATCGAACACTGAAGCTTTCTTT. This translates into CASGLTSNTEAFF.

Here the CDR3 reads CASSAQSAGATGELFF. In nucleotides, the CDR3 is TGTGCCAGCAGCGCCCAATCCGCCGGGGCCACCGGGGAGCTGTTTTTT. This chain links TRBV9 with TRBJ2-2; D may correspond to TRBD1 or TRBD2 (5 bases each). Trimming took off 3 bases at V and 4 bases at J, with 16 bases between the two ends. The CDR3 extends over 16 amino acids. Looked up from germline, CDR1 is SGDLS and CDR2 is YYNGEE. Supplemented by reference TRBV9 and TRBJ2-2, the full variable domain reads DSGVTQTPKHLITATGQRVTLRCSPRSGDLSVYWYQQSLDQGLQFLIQYYNGEERAKGNILERFSAQQFPDLHSELNLSSLELGDSALYFCASSAQSAGATGELFFGEGSRLTVL.

The chain couples TRBV10-3 to TRBJ2-5; 7 bases are a match to TRBD1. Germline CDR1 and CDR2: ENHRY and SYGVKD. Trimming at V came to 10 bases and at J to 1 base, leaving 3 bases not matched to a gene. There are 12 residues in the CDR3. Written as DNA, the CDR3 is TGTGCCACCCGGGACAGCCAAGAGACCCAGTACTTC. Translated, it gives CATRDSQETQYF.